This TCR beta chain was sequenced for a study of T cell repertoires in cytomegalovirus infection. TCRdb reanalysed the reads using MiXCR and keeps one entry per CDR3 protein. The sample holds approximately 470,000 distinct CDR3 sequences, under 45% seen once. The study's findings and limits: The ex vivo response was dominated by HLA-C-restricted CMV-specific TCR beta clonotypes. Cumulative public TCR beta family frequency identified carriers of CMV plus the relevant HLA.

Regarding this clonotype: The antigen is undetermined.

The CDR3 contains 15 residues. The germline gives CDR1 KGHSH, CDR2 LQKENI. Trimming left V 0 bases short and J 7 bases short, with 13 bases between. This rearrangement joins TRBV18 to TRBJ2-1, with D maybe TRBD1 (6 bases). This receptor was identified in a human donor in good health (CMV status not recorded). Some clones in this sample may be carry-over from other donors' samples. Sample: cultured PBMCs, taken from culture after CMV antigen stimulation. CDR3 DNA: TGTGCCAGCTCACCACCAAGCAGTAGGGGGAATGAGCAGTTCTTC. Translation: CASSPPSSRGNEQFF.